The 25 T cell receptor beta chains below come from one sample, sequenced in a study of T-cell reconstitution after alpha-beta-depleted transplantation in children. Unique molecular identifiers were incorporated into the prepared TCRbeta library. A single record per CDR3 protein comes from TCRdb applying MiXCR to the PCR reads. The table shows roughly 500,000 distinct CDR3 sequences, with under 15% occurring only once. This specimen was PBMCs from the stem cell graft donor, taken from the stem cell graft. The receptors come from a human donor who donated a stem cell graft to a child with combined immunodeficiency.

This clonotype was observed at least ten times. This sequence joins TRBV12-3 or TRBV12-4 and TRBJ2-1; TRBD2 agrees at 7 bases. The CDR3 contains 14 residues. The V segment lost 5 bases and the J segment 4 bases; nucleotides outside the gene matches: 5. Written as DNA, the CDR3 is TGTGCCAGCAGTGTTACCGGGGGGTACAATGAGCAGTTCTTC. Translating gives CASSVTGGYNEQFF.

This chain connects TRBV12-3 or TRBV12-4 to TRBJ2-1; either TRBD1 or TRBD2 may supply D (6 bases each). Between the trimmed V and J ends, which lost 10 bases and 5 bases, there was a span of 15 bases. The CDR3 has 13 amino acids. For the CDR3, the DNA is TGTGCCACCCTCGGAGGGGGAAACAATGAGCAGTTCTTC. Protein product: CATLGGGNNEQFF.

Only a few counts were recorded for this clonotype. V gene TRBV5-1 combines with J gene TRBJ2-1, with D uncertain. The CDR3 loop spans 13 amino acids. From germline, CDR1 is SGHRS and CDR2 YFSETQ. V lost 1 base and J lost 5, with 7 bases in between. The CDR3 sequence: CASSLPDNNEQFF. The CDR3 region has the DNA TGCGCCAGCAGCTTGCCAGATAACAATGAGCAGTTCTTC.

This clonotype has at least ten counts. This sequence joins TRBV3-1 and TRBJ2-1; D gene unclear. The CDR3 totals 11 residues. Between the trimmed V and J ends, which lost 3 bases and 5 bases, there was a span of 2 bases. CDR1 is LGHDT and CDR2 is YNNKEL in the germline V gene (reference sequence). CDR3 sequence: CASSQDNEQFF. In DNA form, the CDR3 reads TGTGCCAGCAGCCAGGACAATGAGCAGTTCTTC.

The chain links TRBV27 to TRBJ2-7; perhaps TRBD2 as D (6 bases). Germline CDR1 and CDR2: MNHEY and SMNVEV (reference sequence). This CDR3 spans 15 amino acids. The V end lost 6 bases, the J end lost 3 bases, and 18 bases lay between the germline ends. The CDR3 here is CASRPRGSTIYEQYF. As DNA, the CDR3 is TGTGCCAGCAGACCCCGGGGGTCCACTATCTACGAGCAGTACTTC.

Regarding this clonotype: A junction end diverges from the germline sequence, so it may reflect a read error. The chain uses TRBV6-1 and TRBJ1-2; D uncertain. This CDR3 has 16 residues. The germline gives CDR1 MNHNS, CDR2 SASEGT. The CDR3 spells CASSERRSDTDYDYTF. The DNA of the CDR3 is TGTGCCAGCAGTGAAAGAAGGTCAGACACGGACTATGACTACACCTTC.

This clonotype was seen repeatedly, ten times or more. The chain is built from TRBV9 and TRBJ2-7; 8 bases map to TRBD1. The CDR3 extends over 14 amino acids. V gave up 4 bases and J gave up 2 bases; unmatched junction bases: 5. Germline V gene sequence: CDR1 SGDLS, CDR2 YYNGEE. CDR3 DNA sequence: TGTGCCAGCAGCACGGGACAGGTGGCCTACGAGCAGTACTTC. Protein product: CASSTGQVAYEQYF. The full variable domain, completed using reference TRBV9 and TRBJ2-7, is DSGVTQTPKHLITATGQRVTLRCSPRSGDLSVYWYQQSLDQGLQFLIQYYNGEERAKGNILERFSAQQFPDLHSELNLSSLELGDSALYFCASSTGQVAYEQYFGPGTRLTVT.

The chain is built from TRBV28 and TRBJ1-1; D remains unclear. V lost 10 bases, J lost 2 bases, and 8 bases lay in between. CDR1 is MDHEN and CDR2 is SYDVKM in the germline V gene. The CDR3 runs to 11 residues. CDR3 residues: CATVYNTEAFF. CDR3 bases: TGTGCCACCGTTTATAACACTGAAGCTTTCTTT.

This clonotype has just a few counts. The rearrangement links TRBV6-1 to TRBJ2-1, with 10 bases matching TRBD2. With V trimmed by 8 bases and J by 7 bases, 8 bases remained unmatched. There are 14 residues in the CDR3. The germline V gene encodes CDR1 MNHNS and CDR2 SASEGT. The CDR3 DNA reads TGTGCCAGCGGCCTAGCGGGAGCTGTTAATGAGCAGTTCTTC. This encodes CASGLAGAVNEQFF.

This clonotype has a handful of counts. The chain carries TRBV6-5 and TRBJ2-2; D may be TRBD2 (6 bases). V dropped 0 bases and J dropped 0 bases, with 14 bases sitting between them. There are 18 residues in the CDR3. CDR1 and CDR2 (germline): MNHEY, SVGAGI. The CDR3 sequence is CASSYSILARTNTGELFF. DNA for the CDR3: TGTGCCAGCAGTTACTCGATTCTAGCGAGGACGAACACCGGGGAGCTGTTTTTT.

This clonotype was counted between two and nine times. This chain uses TRBV7-2 with TRBJ2-3; 8 nucleotides align to TRBD2. Germline V gives CDR1 SGHTA, CDR2 FQGNSA. The CDR3 has 15 residues. Trimming at V came to 5 bases and at J to 4 bases, leaving 8 bases not matched to a gene. CDR3 sequence: CASSPNGLASDTQYF. The CDR3 DNA reads as TGTGCCAGCAGCCCGAACGGACTAGCATCAGATACGCAGTATTTT.

J is TRBJ2-2 and V is TRBV9; D is perhaps TRBD1 (6 bases). V lost 2 bases to trimming and J lost 6 bases, with 14 bases between them. The CDR3 is 15 residues long. Germline CDR1 is SGDLS and CDR2 is YYNGEE. CDR3 residues: CASSVLRTGPGELFF. The CDR3, as DNA: TGTGCCAGCAGCGTTCTCCGAACAGGGCCCGGGGAGCTGTTTTTT.

The chain is built from TRBV7-8 and TRBJ2-5; D not certain. V lost 2 bases and J 1 base, leaving 11 bases between the germline ends. Germline values: CDR1 SGHVS, CDR2 FQNEAQ. This CDR3 has 15 residues. In DNA form, the CDR3 reads TGTGCCAGCAGCTTATTGGTTGATTTCCAAGAGACCCAGTACTTC. Amino acid sequence: CASSLLVDFQETQYF.

The chain couples TRBV6-2 or TRBV6-3 to TRBJ1-5; D not resolved. Trimming left V 8 bases short and J 0 bases short, with 17 bases between. This CDR3 contains 16 residues. In germline, CDR1 is MNHEY, CDR2 SVGEGT. The CDR3 nucleotides read TGTGCCAGCCAGAATGATAATTACTATAGCAATCAGCCCCAGCATTTT. It encodes CASQNDNYYSNQPQHF.

This clonotype was found a few times. The rearrangement links TRBV11-1 to TRBJ2-1, with 14 bases matching TRBD2. V lost 5 bases, J lost 2 bases, and 11 bases stayed unmatched. This CDR3 comprises 19 residues. Per germline, CDR1 SGHAT and CDR2 FQDESV (reference sequence). The CDR3 coding sequence is TGTGCCAGCAGCCTCGGGACTAGCGGGGGAAAAAGGGCCTACAATGAGCAGTTCTTC. This encodes CASSLGTSGGKRAYNEQFF.

This clonotype came up many times. The rearrangement joins TRBV4-3 to TRBJ2-1, with 12 nucleotides matching TRBD2. The CDR3 contains 16 residues. Looked up from germline, CDR1 is LGHNA and CDR2 is YSLEER. V was clipped by 0 bases and J by 7 bases; unmatched bases: 4. CDR3 sequence reads: CASSQEGTSGPNEQFF. In nucleotides, the CDR3 is TGCGCCAGCAGCCAAGAAGGGACTAGCGGGCCAAATGAGCAGTTCTTC.

This clonotype was seen a handful of times. This chain joins TRBV28 and TRBJ1-5; D is unclear. V gave up 2 bases and J gave up 5 bases, with 10 bases separating them. The germline V gene encodes CDR1 MDHEN and CDR2 SYDVKM. The CDR3 runs to 14 residues. The CDR3 here is CASSLRGIDQPQHF. The CDR3 DNA sequence: TGTGCCAGCAGTTTACGAGGGATTGATCAGCCCCAGCATTTT.

This clonotype was seen only a few times. The chain recombines TRBV7-2 with TRBJ1-3; D perhaps matches TRBD1 (6 bases). V lost 4 bases and J lost 4, with 14 bases in between. The CDR3 runs to 15 residues. Germline V CDR1 and CDR2: SGHTA, FQGNSA. Here the CDR3 reads CASSYRAFAGNTIYF. CDR3 DNA sequence: TGTGCCAGCAGCTACAGGGCGTTCGCAGGAAACACCATATATTTT.

This clonotype was detected many times. V and J are TRBV12-3 or TRBV12-4 and TRBJ1-1; D gene uncertain. The CDR3 runs to 11 residues. V lost 4 bases and J lost 9, with 9 bases in between. The CDR3 coding sequence is TGTGCCAGCAGTTATAACCATAAAGCTTTCTTT. As protein: CASSYNHKAFF.

This clonotype was detected once. The DNA for the CDR3 is TGTGCCAGCAGCCATATAGCGGGGGGGCCGTTGGATACGCAGTATTTT. This codes for CASSHIAGGPLDTQYF. The chain links TRBV14 to TRBJ2-3, with 11 bases aligning to TRBD2. After removal of 3 bases from V and 6 bases from J, the junction contained 8 bases not matched to a gene. Germline V gene lookup returns CDR1 SGHDN and CDR2 FVKESK. The CDR3 spans 16 residues. Combining the CDR3 with reference TRBV14 and TRBJ2-3 gives the whole variable domain EAGVTQFPSHSVIEKGQTVTLRCDPISGHDNLYWYRRVMGKEIKFLLHFVKESKQDESGMPNNRFLAERTGGTYSTLKVQPAELEDSGVYFCASSHIAGGPLDTQYFGPGTRLTVL.

The gene calls are TRBV12-5 and TRBJ2-7, with 8 bases identical to TRBD1. In germline, CDR1 is LGHNT, CDR2 FRNRAP. This CDR3 has 14 residues. V gave up 2 bases and J gave up 7 bases; unmatched junction bases: 7. The CDR3 bases are TGTGCTAGTGGTTTGCTGACAGGGGTGGATGAGCAGTACTTC. Amino acid sequence: CASGLLTGVDEQYF.

In its sample, this clonotype was seen many times. The chain combines TRBV5-6 with TRBJ2-7; 10 bases are a match to TRBD1. The CDR3 is 15 amino acids. Per germline, CDR1 SGHDT and CDR2 YYEEEE. The ends lost 4 bases at V and 4 bases at J; junction bases unmatched: 8. CDR3 in DNA: TGTGCCAGCAGCACCCCGGGACAGGGGTGGTACGAGCAGTACTTC. This gives the protein CASSTPGQGWYEQYF.

This clonotype was observed at least ten times. This chain connects TRBV29-1 to TRBJ2-3; D may be TRBD2 (6 bases). The germline V gene encodes CDR1 SQVTM and CDR2 ANQGSEA. CDR3 size: 14 residues. The V gene lost 6 bases and the J gene lost 5 bases, with 18 bases spanning the gap. DNA of the CDR3: TGCAGCGTCCCTATGGGACTTCGAGGAGATACGCAGTATTTT. Translated, it gives CSVPMGLRGDTQYF.

This clonotype was counted at least ten times. The V call is TRBV6-4, the J call TRBJ2-2; D is unclear. The CDR3 spans 14 residues. The V gene lost 6 bases and the J gene lost 6 bases, with 14 bases spanning the gap. Per germline, CDR1 MRHNA and CDR2 SNTAGT. The CDR3 DNA follows: TGTGCCAGCAGCCCGGGCCTAAATGCCGGGGAGCTGTTTTTT. Translation gives CASSPGLNAGELFF.

This clonotype was seen only a few times. The DNA for the CDR3 is TGTGCCAGCAGTAGCACCCCCTCCCTGCCAGGTCCCAAAAACATTCAGTACTTC. It codes for CASSSTPSLPGPKNIQYF. This sequence joins TRBV6-1 and TRBJ2-4; D ambiguous. The CDR3 runs 18 residues. Germline CDR1 reads MNHNS; CDR2 reads SASEGT. V lost 5 bases to trimming and J lost 2 bases, with 22 bases between them.